One sample yielded the 26 T cell receptor beta chains listed below, sequenced in a study of T cell repertoires in cytomegalovirus infection. TCRdb reprocessed the reads via MiXCR and lists one record per CDR3 protein. Of roughly 81,000 distinct CDR3 sequences listed, approximately 3.7% are singletons. Sequences were obtained from PBMCs. The receptors stem from a human donor in good health (CMV status not recorded). Some clones in this sample may be carry-over from other donors' samples.

This clonotype was seen at least ten times. The J gene is TRBJ2-5, the V gene TRBV20-1, with a weak D call TRBD2 (6 bases). V dropped 7 bases and J dropped 5 bases, with 14 bases sitting between them. From germline, CDR1 is DFQATT and CDR2 SNEGSKA (reference sequence). The CDR3 covers 12 residues. The DNA of the CDR3 is TGCAGTGGCTCGCGGGACGGGGAGACCCAGTACTTC. It encodes CSGSRDGETQYF.

The rearrangement links TRBV7-2 to TRBJ2-7, with 12 positions matching TRBD2. The CDR3 is 15 amino acids. With 5 bases clipped from V and 2 bases from J, the junction kept 4 bases outside the gene matches. Germline-derived CDR1 and CDR2 are SGHTA and FQGNSA. The CDR3 nucleotides are TGTGCCAGCAGCCGGACTAGCGGGAAGACCTACGAGCAGTACTTC. Amino acid sequence: CASSRTSGKTYEQYF.

This clonotype was counted ten times or more. The rearrangement links TRBV27 to TRBJ1-2; TRBD1 aligns across 7 bases. V was pared by 3 bases and J by 0 bases, with 7 bases of the junction left unmatched. Germline V gene sequence: CDR1 MNHEY, CDR2 SMNVEV (reference sequence). This CDR3 is built from 16 residues. DNA for the CDR3: TGTGCCAGCAGTTTGGCCCGGACAGGATCTAACTATGGCTACACCTTC. This translates into CASSLARTGSNYGYTF.

This clonotype has at least ten counts. The genes are TRBV6-2 or TRBV6-3 and TRBJ1-1; D ambiguous. Germline V gives CDR1 MNHEY, CDR2 SVGEGT. Trimming stripped 3 bases from V and 1 base from J, with 15 bases between. The CDR3 runs to 16 residues. The CDR3 sequence is CASSYVVLGGNTEAFF. The CDR3 DNA follows: TGTGCCAGCAGTTATGTCGTCCTCGGAGGGAACACTGAAGCTTTCTTT.

This clonotype was seen many times. The V gene is TRBV9, the J gene TRBJ1-2; no reliable D call. With 0 bases removed from V and 4 bases from J, the gap between germline ends came to 13 bases. This CDR3 is built from 15 residues. Germline CDR1 is SGDLS and CDR2 is YYNGEE. CDR3 sequence (DNA): TGTGCCAGCAGCGTAGAAATTTCCTCCGGCTATGGCTACACCTTC. This gives the protein CASSVEISSGYGYTF.

This clonotype was recorded many times. The chain joins TRBV19 to TRBJ1-1; unclear D gene. This CDR3 contains 12 residues. V lost 1 base and J 6 bases, leaving 6 bases between the germline ends. The germline gives CDR1 LNHDA, CDR2 SQIVND (reference sequence). The CDR3 DNA sequence: TGTGCCAGTAGTATAGGTGAGGCTGAAGCTTTCTTT. Encoded protein: CASSIGEAEAFF.

This clonotype was seen many times. The chain combines TRBV4-3 with TRBJ2-3; tentative D call: TRBD2 (5 bases). The CDR3 is 15 amino acids. Germline loops: CDR1 LGHNA, CDR2 YSLEER. V was cut by 0 bases and J by 1 base, with 8 bases left in between. CDR3 bases: TGCGCCAGCAGCCAAGACAACGGGGGCACAGATACGCAGTATTTT. Translation: CASSQDNGGTDTQYF.

This clonotype appeared many times. The V gene is TRBV5-4, the J gene TRBJ1-1; perhaps TRBD1 as D (6 bases). Trimming cost V 4 bases and J 1 base, with 17 bases left between them. The germline CDR1 and CDR2 sequences are SGHNT and YYREEE (reference sequence). The CDR3 covers 16 residues. CDR3 residues: CASSGGARSGNTEAFF. The CDR3 DNA sequence: TGTGCCAGCAGCGGGGGCGCGAGGTCGGGGAACACTGAAGCTTTCTTT.

This clonotype was seen at least ten times. The J gene is TRBJ1-5, the V gene TRBV10-2; D gene uncertain. The CDR3 sequence is 13 residues long. V was cut by 7 bases and J by 2 bases, with 9 bases left in between. Germline CDR1 is WSHSY and CDR2 is SAAADI. The CDR3 DNA sequence: TGCGCCAGCACCTTGAGCGGCAATCAGCCCCAGCATTTT. It yields the protein CASTLSGNQPQHF.

This clonotype has at least ten counts. The chain combines TRBV7-2 with TRBJ1-1, with unresolved D. Per the germline V gene, CDR1 is SGHTA and CDR2 is FQGNSA. The CDR3 is 14 residues long. Between the trimmed V and J ends, which lost 5 bases and 1 base, there was a span of 11 bases. CDR3 sequence reads: CASSPGAGNTEAFF. For the CDR3, the DNA is TGTGCCAGCAGCCCTGGCGCGGGGAACACTGAAGCTTTCTTT.

This clonotype was picked up many times. CDR3 DNA: TGTGCCACCAGCAGAGCTACCCTGGGACTACGTGACACAGATACGCAGTATTTT. Translated: CATSRATLGLRDTDTQYF. The chain carries TRBV15 and TRBJ2-3; 7 bases are shared with TRBD2. This CDR3 comprises 18 residues. V shed 1 base and J 2 bases; nucleotides not matched to a gene: 12. CDR1 and CDR2 (germline): LNHNV, YYDKDF (reference sequence). Using reference TRBV15 and TRBJ2-3 for the parts outside the CDR3, the full variable domain is DAMVIQNPRYQVTQFGKPVTLSCSQTLNHNVMYWYQQKSSQAPKLLFHYYDKDFNNEADTPDNFQSRRPNTSFCFLDIRSPGLGDTAMYLCATSRATLGLRDTDTQYFGPGTRLTVL.

This clonotype was recorded many times. The rearrangement joins TRBV7-9 to TRBJ1-6; D unclear. The CDR3 covers 14 residues. The V gene's germline CDR1 is SEHNR and CDR2 FQNEAQ (reference sequence). V gave up 6 bases and J gave up 7 bases, with 13 bases separating them. The CDR3 reads CASSSDIVNSPLHF. The CDR3 coding sequence is TGTGCCAGCAGTTCAGACATAGTCAATTCACCCCTCCACTTT.

Ten or more counts support this clonotype. The chain links TRBV20-1 to TRBJ2-1; 12 nucleotides align to TRBD2. Trimming took 6 bases from V and 4 from J; bases not matched to a gene: 4. The CDR3 has 14 residues. CDR1 and CDR2 (germline): DFQATT, SNEGSKA (reference sequence). The DNA for the CDR3 is TGCAGTGCCCTAGCGGGGGGGCCTTACAATGAGCAGTTCTTC. Protein: CSALAGGPYNEQFF.

Many counts were recorded for this clonotype. This chain links TRBV7-2 with TRBJ1-5; D possibly corresponds to TRBD1 (5 bases). The CDR3 is made up of 13 amino acids. Per germline, CDR1 SGHTA and CDR2 FQGNSA. V was trimmed by 1 base and J by 6 bases, leaving 7 bases between them. The CDR3 loop reads CASSLERGQPQHF. Written as DNA, the CDR3 is TGTGCCAGCAGCTTAGAGAGGGGTCAGCCCCAGCATTTT.

In its sample, this clonotype was seen many times. The chain employs TRBV12-3 or TRBV12-4 and TRBJ1-5; D may be TRBD1 (5 bases). The CDR3 has 12 amino acids. Trimming left V 5 bases short and J 12 bases short, with 14 bases between. CDR3 nucleotides: TGTGCCAGCAGTACCGCCAGGGAACTCCAGCATTTT. It encodes CASSTARELQHF.

This clonotype was found many times. V is TRBV6-1 and J is TRBJ1-1; TRBD1 is a possible D gene (5 bases). This CDR3 contains 13 residues. The germline CDR1 and CDR2 sequences are MNHNS and SASEGT. Trimming took off 2 bases at V and 7 bases at J, with 11 bases between the two ends. DNA of the CDR3: TGTGCCAGCAGTGAATATGGCAGGGATGAAGCTTTCTTT. It yields the protein CASSEYGRDEAFF.

Many counts were recorded for this clonotype. The chain combines TRBV27 with TRBJ2-5, with a weak D call TRBD2 (6 bases). V gave up 4 bases and J gave up 5 bases, with 14 bases separating them. CDR1 and CDR2 (germline): MNHEY, SMNVEV (reference sequence). The CDR3 runs to 14 residues. CDR3 in amino acids: CASSSRGSRETQYF. CDR3 in DNA: TGTGCCAGCAGTTCGCGGGGTAGCCGGGAGACCCAGTACTTC.

This clonotype was seen repeatedly, ten times or more. CDR3 sequence (DNA): TGTGCCAGCAGTTGGGACAGGGCCCCTGAAGCTTTCTTT. Translation gives CASSWDRAPEAFF. V is TRBV7-2 and J is TRBJ1-1, with 9 bases that match TRBD1. Germline values: CDR1 SGHTA, CDR2 FQGNSA. This CDR3 has 13 amino acids. With 6 bases clipped from V and 6 bases from J, the junction kept 5 bases outside the gene matches.

This clonotype has a count of ten or more. CDR3 in amino acids: CASSQEARQWANSPLHF. As DNA, the CDR3 is TGTGCCAGCAGCCAAGAAGCCAGGCAATGGGCTAATTCACCCCTCCACTTT. The chain joins TRBV3-1 to TRBJ1-6, with D unclear. Germline V CDR1 and CDR2: LGHDT, YNNKEL (reference sequence). The V and J ends lost 0 bases and 6 bases respectively, with 15 bases between them. The CDR3 sequence is 17 residues long. The full variable domain, in which reference TRBV3-1 and TRBJ1-6 provide the parts outside the CDR3, is DTAVSQTPKYLVTQMGNDKSIKCEQNLGHDTMYWYKQDSKKFLKIMFSYNNKELIINETVPNRFSPKSPDKAHLNLHINSLELGDSAVYFCASSQEARQWANSPLHFGNGTRLTVT.

This clonotype occurred many times. The rearrangement joins TRBV4-1 to TRBJ1-1; possibly TRBD1 for D (6 bases). The V and J ends lost 1 base and 1 base respectively, with 16 bases between them. CDR3 length equals 17 residues. The germline V gene encodes CDR1 MGHRA and CDR2 YSYEKL. In DNA form, the CDR3 reads TGCGCCAGCAGCCAAGGGACAGCCTCTCGGAGGAACACTGAAGCTTTCTTT. This gives the protein CASSQGTASRRNTEAFF.

This clonotype was recorded many times. The chain carries TRBV18 and TRBJ2-1; D may be TRBD2 (5 bases). V was clipped by 3 bases and J by 3 bases, with 12 bases between them. The germline CDR1 and CDR2 sequences are KGHSH and LQKENI. The CDR3 is made up of 15 amino acids. The CDR3 nucleotides are TGTGCCAGCTCACCGCCCCGAGCGGACTACAATGAGCAGTTCTTC. Protein sequence: CASSPPRADYNEQFF.

This clonotype was recorded many times. Sequence at one end of the junction differs from germline and may be a read error. The CDR3: CASSSRDRGSHF. The CDR3 nucleotides are TGTGCCAGCAGTTCCCGGGACAGGGGGAGTCACTTC. V is TRBV2 and J is TRBJ2-7; 11 bases agree with TRBD1. Germline loops: CDR1 SNHLY, CDR2 FYNNEI. The CDR3 is made up of 12 amino acids.

This clonotype came up many times. The rearrangement joins TRBV6-1 to TRBJ2-1; 8 bases align to TRBD1. Germline V gives CDR1 MNHNS, CDR2 SASEGT. CDR3 length equals 14 residues. Losses at the gene ends were 6 bases for V and 9 bases for J; bases not matched to a gene: 10. The CDR3 region has the DNA TGTGCCAGCAGAATTAGGCAGGGGGCGAGTGAGCAGTTCTTC. As protein: CASRIRQGASEQFF.

This clonotype was observed many times. This chain joins TRBV7-7 and TRBJ2-3; D is undetermined. The CDR3 totals 14 residues. The V and J ends lost 1 base and 0 bases respectively, with 5 bases between them. The V gene's germline CDR1 is SSHAT and CDR2 FNYEAQ (reference sequence). The chain's CDR3 is CASSLEGSTDTQYF. The CDR3 bases are TGTGCCAGCAGCTTAGAGGGTAGCACAGATACGCAGTATTTT.

On this clonotype itself: Just one base apart from a much larger clone, this may be a read error. The chain carries TRBV7-3 and TRBJ2-3; no reliable D call. The CDR3 is made up of 13 amino acids. CDR1 SGHTA and CDR2 FQGTGA come from the germline V gene. With 3 bases removed from V and 2 bases from J, the gap between germline ends came to 6 bases. CDR3 bases: TGTGCCAGCAGCTTGTCGGTCACAGATACGCAGTATTTT. Its translation: CASSLSVTDTQYF.

This clonotype was detected ten times or more. The gene calls are TRBV7-8 and TRBJ2-1; 10 bases align to TRBD1. CDR3 length equals 16 residues. The germline gives CDR1 SGHVS, CDR2 FQNEAQ. Losses at the gene ends were 1 base for V and 6 bases for J; bases not matched to a gene: 6. The DNA for the CDR3 is TGTGCCAGCAGCTTAGAAAGGGACAGGGGAGGCAATGAGCAGTTCTTC. Amino acids: CASSLERDRGGNEQFF.